In this sample, the clone carrying this TCR beta chain turned up a few times. Trimming shortened V by 10 bases and J by 2 bases, and 22 bases separated the two germline ends. This CDR3 is 16 amino acids long. The record originates from a study of T-cell memory formation after mild COVID-19. One entry per CDR3 protein, called by TCRdb with MiXCR from the 5' RACE reads. This sample has more than 110,000 distinct CDR3 sequences, with 11% to 15% found just once. The sequence was obtained from an adult woman who had mild COVID-19 (a few samples of this study predate the infection). Cell type and time point are not known. The chain uses TRBV12-3 or TRBV12-4 and TRBJ2-3; no clear D gene. Specimen: PBMCs or a T cell subset sorted from them (not recorded which). The CDR3 sequence: CANMPLLWTPTDTQYF. CDR3 nucleotide sequence: TGTGCCAATATGCCCCTGTTGTGGACCCCCACAGATACGCAGTATTTT.